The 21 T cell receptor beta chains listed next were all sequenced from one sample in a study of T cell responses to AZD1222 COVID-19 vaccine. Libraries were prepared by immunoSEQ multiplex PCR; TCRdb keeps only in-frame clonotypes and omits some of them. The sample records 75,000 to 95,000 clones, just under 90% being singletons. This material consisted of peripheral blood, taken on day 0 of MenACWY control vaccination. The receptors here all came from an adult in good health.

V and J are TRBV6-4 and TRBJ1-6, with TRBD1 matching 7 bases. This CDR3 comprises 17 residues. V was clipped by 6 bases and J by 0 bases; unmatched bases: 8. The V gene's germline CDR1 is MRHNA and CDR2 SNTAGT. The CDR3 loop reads CASRDRVPSSYNSPLHF. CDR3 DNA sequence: TGTGCCAGCAGAGACAGGGTCCCCAGCTCCTATAATTCACCCCTCCACTTT.

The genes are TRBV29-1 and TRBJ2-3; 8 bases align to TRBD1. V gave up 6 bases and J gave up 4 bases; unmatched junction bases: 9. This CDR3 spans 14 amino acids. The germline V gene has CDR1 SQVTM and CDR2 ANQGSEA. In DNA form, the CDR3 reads TGCAGCGTAGTTCTAGCAGGGGGCGCAGATACGCAGTATTTT. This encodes CSVVLAGGADTQYF.

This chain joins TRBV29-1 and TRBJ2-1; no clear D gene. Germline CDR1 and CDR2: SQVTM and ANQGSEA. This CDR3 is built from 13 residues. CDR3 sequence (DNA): TGCAGGCGGCGCCAAATCCTCGACAATGAGCAGTTCTTC. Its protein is CRRRQILDNEQFF.

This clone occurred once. CDR3 residues: CAWSGDLNYGYTF. CDR3 bases: TGTGCCTGGAGTGGGGACCTCAACTATGGCTACACCTTC. V and J are TRBV30 and TRBJ1-2; weak D call: TRBD1 (5 bases). The CDR3 covers 13 residues. Trimming shortened V by 1 base and J by 2 bases, and 8 bases separated the two germline ends. Germline V gene lookup returns CDR1 GTSNPN and CDR2 SVGIG (reference sequence).

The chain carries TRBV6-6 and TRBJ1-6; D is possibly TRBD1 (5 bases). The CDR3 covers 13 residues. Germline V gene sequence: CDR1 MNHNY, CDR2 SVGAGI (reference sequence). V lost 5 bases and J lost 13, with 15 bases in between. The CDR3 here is CASSPPGGTPLHF. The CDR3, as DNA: TGTGCCAGCAGTCCCCCGGGAGGGACGCCCCTCCACTTT.

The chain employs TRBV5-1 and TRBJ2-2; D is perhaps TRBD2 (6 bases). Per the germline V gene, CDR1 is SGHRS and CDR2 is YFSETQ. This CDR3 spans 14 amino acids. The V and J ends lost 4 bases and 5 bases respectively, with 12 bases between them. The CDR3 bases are TGCGCCAGCAGCACGGGGGACGCTACCGGGGAGCTGTTTTTT. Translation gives CASSTGDATGELFF.

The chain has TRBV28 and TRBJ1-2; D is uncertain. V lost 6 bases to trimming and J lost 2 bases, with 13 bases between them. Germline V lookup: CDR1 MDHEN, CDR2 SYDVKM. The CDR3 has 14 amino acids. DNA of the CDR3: TGTGCCAGCAGCCCCGGGGAGGGCAACTATGGCTACACCTTC. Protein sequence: CASSPGEGNYGYTF.

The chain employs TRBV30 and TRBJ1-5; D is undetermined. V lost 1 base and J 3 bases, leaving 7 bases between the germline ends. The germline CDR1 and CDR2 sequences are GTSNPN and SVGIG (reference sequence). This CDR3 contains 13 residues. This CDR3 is CAWSGLNNQPQHF. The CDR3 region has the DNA TGTGCCTGGAGTGGGTTAAACAATCAGCCCCAGCATTTT.

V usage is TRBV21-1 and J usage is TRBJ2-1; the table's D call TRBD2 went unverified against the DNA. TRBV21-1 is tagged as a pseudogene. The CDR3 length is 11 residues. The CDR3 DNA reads TGTGCCAGCAGCAAACGTAGTGAGCAGTTCTTC. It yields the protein CASSKRSEQFF.

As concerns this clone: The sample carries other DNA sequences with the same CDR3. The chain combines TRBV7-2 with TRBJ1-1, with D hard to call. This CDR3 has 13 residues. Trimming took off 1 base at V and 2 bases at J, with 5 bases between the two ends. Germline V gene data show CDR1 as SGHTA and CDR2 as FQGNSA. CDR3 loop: CASSLGRNTEAFF. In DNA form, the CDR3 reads TGTGCCAGCAGCTTAGGACGTAACACTGAAGCTTTCTTT.

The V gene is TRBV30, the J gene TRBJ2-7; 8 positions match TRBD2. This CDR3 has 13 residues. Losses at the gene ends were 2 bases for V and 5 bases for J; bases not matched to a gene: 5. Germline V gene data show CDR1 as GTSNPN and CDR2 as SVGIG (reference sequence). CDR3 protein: CAWSRTSPDEQYF. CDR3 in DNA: TGTGCCTGGAGTAGGACTAGCCCCGACGAGCAGTACTTC. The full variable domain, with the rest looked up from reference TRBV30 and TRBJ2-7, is SQTIHQWPATLVQPVGSPLSLECTVEGTSNPNLYWYRQAAGRGLQLLFYSVGIGQISSEVPQNLSASRPQDRQFILSSKKLLLSDSGFYLCAWSRTSPDEQYFGPGTRLTVT.

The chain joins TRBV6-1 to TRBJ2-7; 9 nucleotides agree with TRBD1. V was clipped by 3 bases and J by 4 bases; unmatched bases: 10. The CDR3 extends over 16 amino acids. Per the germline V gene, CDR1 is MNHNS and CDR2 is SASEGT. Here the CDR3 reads CASSDLGQGGVYEQYF. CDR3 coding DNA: TGTGCCAGCAGTGACCTGGGACAGGGTGGCGTATACGAGCAGTACTTC.

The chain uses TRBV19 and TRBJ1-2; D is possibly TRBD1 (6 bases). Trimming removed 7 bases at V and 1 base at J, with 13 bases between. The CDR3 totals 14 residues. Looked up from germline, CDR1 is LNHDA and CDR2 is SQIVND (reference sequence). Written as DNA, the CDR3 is TGTGCCAGTACCTCGGACAGACATAACTATGGCTACACCTTC. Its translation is CASTSDRHNYGYTF.

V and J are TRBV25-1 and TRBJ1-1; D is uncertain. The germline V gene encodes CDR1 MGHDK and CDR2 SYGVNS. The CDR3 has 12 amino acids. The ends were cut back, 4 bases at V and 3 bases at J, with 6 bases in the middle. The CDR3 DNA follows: TGTGCCAGCAGTGTTAAGGACACTGAAGCTTTCTTT. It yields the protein CASSVKDTEAFF.

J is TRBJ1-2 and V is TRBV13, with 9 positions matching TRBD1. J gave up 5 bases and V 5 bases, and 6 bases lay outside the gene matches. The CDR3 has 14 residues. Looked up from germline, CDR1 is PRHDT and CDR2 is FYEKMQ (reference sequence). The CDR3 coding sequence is TGTGCCAGCAGCCCCGGGACAGGGTCATATGGCTACACCTTC. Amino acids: CASSPGTGSYGYTF.

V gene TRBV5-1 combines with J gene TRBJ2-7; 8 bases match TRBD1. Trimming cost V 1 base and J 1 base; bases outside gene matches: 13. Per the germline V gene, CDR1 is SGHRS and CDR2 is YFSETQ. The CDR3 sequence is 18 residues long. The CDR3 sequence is CASSLPSGAGTGSYEQYF. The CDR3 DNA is TGCGCCAGCAGCTTGCCCTCTGGGGCCGGGACAGGATCCTACGAGCAGTACTTC.

The CDR3 reads CASIPSSYNSPLHF. CDR3 bases: TGTGCATCAATTCCGAGCTCCTATAATTCACCCCTCCACTTT. The chain combines TRBV6-5 with TRBJ1-6; D remains unclear. The CDR3 extends over 14 amino acids. The germline gives CDR1 MNHEY, CDR2 SVGAGI.

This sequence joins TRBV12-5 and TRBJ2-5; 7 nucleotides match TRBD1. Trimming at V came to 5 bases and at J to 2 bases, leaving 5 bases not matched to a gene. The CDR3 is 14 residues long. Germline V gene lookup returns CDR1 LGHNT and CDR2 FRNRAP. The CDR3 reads CASGPTDRQETQYF. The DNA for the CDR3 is TGTGCTAGTGGTCCAACGGACAGGCAAGAGACCCAGTACTTC.

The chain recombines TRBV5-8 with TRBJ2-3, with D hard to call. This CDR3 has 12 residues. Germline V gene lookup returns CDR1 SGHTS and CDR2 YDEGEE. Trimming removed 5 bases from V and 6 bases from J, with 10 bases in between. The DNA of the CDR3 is TGTGCCAGCAGTCCCCCCGACGATACGCAGTATTTT. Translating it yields CASSPPDDTQYF.

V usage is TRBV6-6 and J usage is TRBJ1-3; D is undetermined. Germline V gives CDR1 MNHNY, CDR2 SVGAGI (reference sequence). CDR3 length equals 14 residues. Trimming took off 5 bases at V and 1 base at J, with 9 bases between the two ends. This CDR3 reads CASSPTASGNTIYF. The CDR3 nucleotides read TGTGCCAGCAGTCCAACAGCTTCTGGAAACACCATATATTTT.

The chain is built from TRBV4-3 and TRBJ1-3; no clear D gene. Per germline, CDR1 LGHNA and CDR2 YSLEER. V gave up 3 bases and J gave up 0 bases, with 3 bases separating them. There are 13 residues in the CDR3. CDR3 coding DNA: TGCGCCAGCAGCCACCACTCTGGAAACACCATATATTTT. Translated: CASSHHSGNTIYF.